This TCR beta chain is from a study of blood T cell repertoires in COVID-19. On the study more broadly: Collection of acute and convalescent COVID-19 samples took place in the United States, Italy and Spain. PBMCs, B-cell-depleted T cells, or T cells were the source of the cDNA or gDNA that made up the material.

Original processing notes: Nucleated cell number was recorded as an estimate derived from reference gene primer amplification. Sequencing was performed with immunoSEQ multiplex PCR; in TCRdb, only in-frame clones are kept and a portion is missing. V and J calls plus clone size are reproduced from that table; the DNA served to infer D and trimming. Of roughly 90,000 clones listed, roughly nine tenths are singletons. V was clipped by 2 bases and J by 1 base; unmatched bases: 15. Germline CDR1 is LGHNA and CDR2 is YNFKEQ. The length of the CDR3 is 19 residues. The sequencing sample was made of peripheral blood. The sequence was collected from a human donor with active COVID-19. The donor label of this sample is uncertain. V usage is TRBV4-2 and J usage is TRBJ2-7; 9 positions match TRBD1. CDR3 region: CASSQRTGDLTESSYEQYF. The CDR3 DNA follows: TGTGCCAGCAGCCAACGGACAGGGGATCTAACCGAATCTTCCTACGAGCAGTACTTC.